Below, 20 T cell receptor beta chains from the same sample are listed, as sequenced in a study of shared clonotypes between healthy human individuals. Sequencing used immunoSEQ multiplex PCR; TCRdb keeps in-frame clones, though not all of them. The table has about 490,000 clones, less than 80% seen once. Sequenced input: PBMCs. The source is a woman in her forties in good health. Some clones in this sample may be carry-over from other donors' samples.

V usage is TRBV7-9 and J usage is TRBJ2-7; 11 nucleotides line up with TRBD2. J lost 4 bases, V lost 1 base, and 9 bases had no gene match. From germline, CDR1 is SEHNR and CDR2 FQNEAQ (reference sequence). CDR3 length: 17 residues. CDR3 loop: CASSLGVSGRVFYEQYF. The CDR3 DNA sequence: TGTGCCAGCAGCTTAGGAGTTAGCGGGAGGGTGTTTTACGAGCAGTACTTC.

The genes are TRBV4-1 and TRBJ2-7; D gene ambiguous. There are 17 residues in the CDR3. CDR1 is MGHRA, CDR2 YSYEKL, per germline. V lost 2 bases, J lost 3 bases, and 20 bases lay in between. The CDR3 DNA reads TGCGCCAGCAGCCAATCCAGCCTGGGAACAAGACTCTACGAGCAGTACTTC. Translation: CASSQSSLGTRLYEQYF.

The rearrangement joins TRBV5-1 to TRBJ2-1; unclear D gene. V lost 4 bases and J lost 1, with 12 bases in between. The CDR3 is 15 residues long. Per the germline V gene, CDR1 is SGHRS and CDR2 is YFSETQ. CDR3 in amino acids: CASSPGPISYNEQFF. The CDR3 DNA follows: TGCGCCAGCAGCCCTGGACCTATATCCTACAATGAGCAGTTCTTC.

The chain carries TRBV11-3 and TRBJ2-5; tentative D call: TRBD2 (5 bases). The end of the DNA is better explained by TRBJ2-7, so the J call may be wrong. The CDR3 is 14 residues long. Looked up from germline, CDR1 is SGHNT and CDR2 is YENEEA. CDR3 DNA sequence: TGTGCCAGCAGTCGCGAGGGCTCATCCTACGAGCAGTACTTC. As protein: CASSREGSSYEQYF.

This chain joins TRBV9 and TRBJ2-5; 8 nucleotides line up with TRBD2. The V gene's germline CDR1 is SGDLS and CDR2 YYNGEE. V shed 0 bases and J 4 bases; nucleotides not matched to a gene: 5. The CDR3 runs 15 residues. This chain's CDR3 is CASSVGVAGRETQYF. The CDR3 bases are TGTGCCAGCAGCGTAGGAGTAGCGGGAAGAGAGACCCAGTACTTC.

V usage is TRBV19 and J usage is TRBJ1-2; possible D gene TRBD1, 6 bases. Trimming removed 4 bases from V and 8 bases from J, with 20 bases in between. Germline V gene sequence: CDR1 LNHDA, CDR2 SQIVND (reference sequence). There are 15 residues in the CDR3. This chain's CDR3 is CASSTGATAAMGYTF. In nucleotides, the CDR3 is TGTGCCAGTAGTACGGGGGCCACCGCTGCTATGGGCTACACCTTC.

The V call is TRBV5-6, the J call TRBJ2-3; 7 nucleotides match TRBD1. The junction had 6 bases not matched to a gene; V was cut back by 4 bases and J by 7 bases. The CDR3 extends over 13 amino acids. Germline V gene sequence: CDR1 SGHDT, CDR2 YYEEEE. The CDR3 sequence is CASSRTGAYTQYF. In nucleotides, the CDR3 is TGTGCCAGCAGCCGTACAGGGGCATATACGCAGTATTTT.

The CDR3 loop is CASWTAGRGGAFF. In DNA, the CDR3 is TGTGCCAGCTGGACGGCGGGGCGGGGGGGGGCTTTCTTT. The rearrangement joins TRBV27 to TRBJ1-1; D is possibly TRBD1 (5 bases). Trimming removed 8 bases at V and 11 bases at J, with 21 bases between. The V gene's germline CDR1 is MNHEY and CDR2 SMNVEV (reference sequence). CDR3 length equals 13 residues.

This rearrangement joins TRBV5-6 to TRBJ2-4, with D possibly called TRBD1 or TRBD2 (5 bases each). CDR1 and CDR2 from the germline V gene are SGHDT and YYEEEE. V was clipped by 3 bases and J by 5 bases, with 9 bases between them. The CDR3 is 13 residues long. The CDR3 loop is CASSWGPQNIQYF. As DNA, the CDR3 is TGTGCCAGCAGCTGGGGACCCCAAAACATTCAGTACTTC.

V gene TRBV9 combines with J gene TRBJ1-5; 7 bases line up with TRBD1. This CDR3 is built from 15 residues. Germline V gene lookup returns CDR1 SGDLS and CDR2 YYNGEE. The junction had 4 bases not matched to a gene; V was cut back by 1 base and J by 3 bases. CDR3 in amino acids: CASSVQGEVNQPQHF. The CDR3 nucleotides are TGTGCCAGCAGCGTACAGGGGGAGGTCAATCAGCCCCAGCATTTT.

This clone was seen a few times. The V gene is TRBV6-1, the J gene TRBJ2-2, with 7 positions matching TRBD1. Looked up from germline, CDR1 is MNHNS and CDR2 is SASEGT. Losses at the gene ends were 6 bases for V and 6 bases for J; bases not matched to a gene: 4. The CDR3 loop spans 13 amino acids. In nucleotides, the CDR3 is TGTGCCAGCAGCACAGGGGACGCCGGGGAGCTGTTTTTT. Translation: CASSTGDAGELFF.

The V and J genes are TRBV21-1 and TRBJ2-3; the table's D call of TRBD2 was not tested on the DNA. TRBV21-1 is noted as a pseudogene. The CDR3 runs to 14 residues. CDR3 nucleotides: TGTGCCCCCACCCGGGCGGGAGGGTTAGATACGCAGTATTTT. Protein product: CAPTRAGGLDTQYF.

A word on this clone: Different DNA sequences within this sample yield the same CDR3. The chain couples TRBV2 to TRBJ2-1; D ambiguous. The germline gives CDR1 SNHLY, CDR2 FYNNEI. The CDR3 is made up of 11 amino acids. Trimming pared 6 bases from V and 4 bases from J, leaving 4 bases between. The CDR3 here is CASRGYNEQFF. CDR3 DNA sequence: TGTGCCAGCAGAGGATACAATGAGCAGTTCTTC. Based on the CDR3 plus reference TRBV2 and TRBJ2-1, the full variable domain is EPEVTQTPSHQVTQMGQEVILRCVPISNHLYFYWYRQILGQKVEFLVSFYNNEISEKSEIFDDQFSVERPDGSNFTLKIRSTKLEDSAMYFCASRGYNEQFFGPGTRLTVL.

The rearrangement joins TRBV7-9 to TRBJ1-4; 9 bases fit TRBD1. Germline V CDR1 and CDR2: SEHNR, FQNEAQ (reference sequence). This CDR3 has 14 residues. The trim removed 3 bases at V and 6 bases at J, leaving 2 bases unmatched. The CDR3 region is CASSFGTGYEKLFF. DNA of the CDR3: TGTGCCAGCAGCTTCGGGACAGGGTATGAAAAACTGTTTTTT.

V is TRBV6-1 and J is TRBJ1-1; 7 bases are a match to TRBD1. V shed 6 bases and J 0 bases; nucleotides not matched to a gene: 1. This CDR3 is 13 amino acids long. Germline CDR1 is MNHNS and CDR2 is SASEGT. The CDR3 sequence is CASRTGLNTEAFF. The CDR3 DNA is TGTGCCAGCAGGACAGGGTTGAACACTGAAGCTTTCTTT.

The chain uses TRBV18 and TRBJ2-5; D is uncertain. V dropped 3 bases and J dropped 2 bases, with 7 bases sitting between them. There are 13 residues in the CDR3. CDR1 and CDR2 (germline): KGHSH, LQKENI. The CDR3, as DNA: TGTGCCAGCTCACCCAGTAGACAAGAGACCCAGTACTTC. Translating gives CASSPSRQETQYF.

The chain joins TRBV28 to TRBJ2-2; no definite D call. Germline V lookup: CDR1 MDHEN, CDR2 SYDVKM. The CDR3 contains 13 residues. The V end lost 5 bases, the J end lost 6 bases, and 10 bases lay between the germline ends. CDR3 region: CASSLWIPGELFF. The CDR3 nucleotides read TGTGCCAGCAGTCTGTGGATCCCCGGGGAGCTGTTTTTT.

Concerning this clone itself: Other DNA sequences within the sample encode an identical CDR3. The CDR3 DNA follows: TGCGCCAGCAGCTTGGAGGCTACATACAATGAGCAGTTCTTC. Translation gives CASSLEATYNEQFF. The chain couples TRBV5-1 to TRBJ2-1, with D uncertain. Germline V lookup: CDR1 SGHRS, CDR2 YFSETQ. Trimming shortened V by 0 bases and J by 4 bases, and 8 bases separated the two germline ends. The CDR3 sequence is 14 residues long.

This sequence joins TRBV28 and TRBJ1-4, with a possible D match to TRBD1 (6 bases). The ends were cut back, 10 bases at V and 5 bases at J, with 23 bases in the middle. This CDR3 comprises 16 residues. Looked up from germline, CDR1 is MDHEN and CDR2 is SYDVKM. CDR3 in amino acids: CATVGAGANRNEKLFF. The CDR3 nucleotides read TGTGCCACCGTCGGGGCAGGGGCCAACCGGAATGAAAAACTGTTTTTT. The whole variable domain, remainder taken from reference TRBV28 and TRBJ1-4, is DVKVTQSSRYLVKRTGEKVFLECVQDMDHENMFWYRQDPGLGLRLIYFSYDVKMKEKGDIPEGYSVSREKKERFSLILESASTNQTSMYLCATVGAGANRNEKLFFGSGTQLSVL.

This chain uses TRBV27 with TRBJ2-3; D unresolved. This CDR3 is 14 amino acids long. The germline CDR1 and CDR2 sequences are MNHEY and SMNVEV (reference sequence). The ends were cut back, 1 base at V and 0 bases at J, with 5 bases in the middle. CDR3 sequence reads: CASSLFTSTDTQYF. The CDR3 DNA reads as TGTGCCAGCAGTTTATTTACTAGCACAGATACGCAGTATTTT.